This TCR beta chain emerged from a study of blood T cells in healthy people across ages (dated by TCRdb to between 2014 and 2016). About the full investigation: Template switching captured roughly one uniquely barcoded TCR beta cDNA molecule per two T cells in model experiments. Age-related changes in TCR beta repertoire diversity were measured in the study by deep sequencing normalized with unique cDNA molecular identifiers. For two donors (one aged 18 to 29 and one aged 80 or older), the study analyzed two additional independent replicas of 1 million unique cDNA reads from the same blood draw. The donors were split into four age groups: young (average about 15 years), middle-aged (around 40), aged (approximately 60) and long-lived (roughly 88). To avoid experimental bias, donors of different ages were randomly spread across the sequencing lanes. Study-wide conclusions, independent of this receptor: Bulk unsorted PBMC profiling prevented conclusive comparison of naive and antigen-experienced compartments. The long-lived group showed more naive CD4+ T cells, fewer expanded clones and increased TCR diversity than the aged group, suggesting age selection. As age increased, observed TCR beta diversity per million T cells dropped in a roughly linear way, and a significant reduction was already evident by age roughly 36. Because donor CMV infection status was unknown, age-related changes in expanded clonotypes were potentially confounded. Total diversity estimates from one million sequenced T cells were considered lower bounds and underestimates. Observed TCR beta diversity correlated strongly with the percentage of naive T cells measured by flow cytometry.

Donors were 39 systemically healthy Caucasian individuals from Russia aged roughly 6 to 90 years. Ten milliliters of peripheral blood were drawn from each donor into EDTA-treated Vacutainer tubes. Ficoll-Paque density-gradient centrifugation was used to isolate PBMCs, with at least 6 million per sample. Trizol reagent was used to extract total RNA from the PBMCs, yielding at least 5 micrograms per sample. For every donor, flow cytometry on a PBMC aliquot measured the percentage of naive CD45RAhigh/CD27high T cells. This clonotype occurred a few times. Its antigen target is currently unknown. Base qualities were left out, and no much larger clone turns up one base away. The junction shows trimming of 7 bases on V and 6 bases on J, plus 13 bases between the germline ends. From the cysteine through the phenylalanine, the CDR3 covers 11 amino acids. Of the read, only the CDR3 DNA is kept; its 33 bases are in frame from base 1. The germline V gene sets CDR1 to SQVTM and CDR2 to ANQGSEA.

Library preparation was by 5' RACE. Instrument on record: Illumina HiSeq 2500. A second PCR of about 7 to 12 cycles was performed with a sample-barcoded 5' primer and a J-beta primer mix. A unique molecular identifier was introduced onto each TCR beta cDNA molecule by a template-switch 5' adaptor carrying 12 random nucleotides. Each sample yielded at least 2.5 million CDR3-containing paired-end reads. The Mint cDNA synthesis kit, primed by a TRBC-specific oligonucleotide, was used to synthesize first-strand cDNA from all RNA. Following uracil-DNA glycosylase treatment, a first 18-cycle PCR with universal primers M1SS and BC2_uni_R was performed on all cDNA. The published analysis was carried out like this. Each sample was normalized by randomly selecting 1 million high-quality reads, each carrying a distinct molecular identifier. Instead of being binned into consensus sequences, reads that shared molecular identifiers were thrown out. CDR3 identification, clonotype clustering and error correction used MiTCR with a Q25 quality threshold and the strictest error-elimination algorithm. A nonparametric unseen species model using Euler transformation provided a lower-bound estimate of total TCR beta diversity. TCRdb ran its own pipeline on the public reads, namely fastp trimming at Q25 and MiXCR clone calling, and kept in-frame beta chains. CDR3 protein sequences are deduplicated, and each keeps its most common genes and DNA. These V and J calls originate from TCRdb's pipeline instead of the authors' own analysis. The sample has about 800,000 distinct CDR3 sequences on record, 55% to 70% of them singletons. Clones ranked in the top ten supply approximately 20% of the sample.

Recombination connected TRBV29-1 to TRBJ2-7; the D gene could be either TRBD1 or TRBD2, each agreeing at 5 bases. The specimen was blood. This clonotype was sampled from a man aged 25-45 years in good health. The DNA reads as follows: TGCAGCGCTACGGATGGGGGCGAGCAGTACTTC. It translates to CSATDGGEQYF.